Below are 8 T cell receptor beta chains sequenced from a single sample in a study of technical replicates of blood from a few donors. Clones were read by immunoSEQ multiplex PCR, and TCRdb kept only the in-frame ones, dropping some. The table records 65,000 to 95,000 clones, 86% of them present only once. Sequencing was done on a sample of PBMCs. Every receptor here comes from a human donor in good health. Some clones in this sample may be carry-over from other donors' samples.

This clone was counted only a few times. The chain recombines TRBV9 with TRBJ2-5; tentative D call: TRBD1 (6 bases). The CDR3 is made up of 15 amino acids. With 0 bases removed from V and 4 bases from J, the gap between germline ends came to 13 bases. Germline lookup yields CDR1 SGDLS and CDR2 YYNGEE. In DNA form, the CDR3 reads TGTGCCAGCAGCGTAGGAGGACAGTCATCAGAGACCCAGTACTTC. It codes for CASSVGGQSSETQYF.

V and J are TRBV7-2 and TRBJ1-5; 10 bases are a match to TRBD1. This CDR3 is 15 amino acids long. V dropped 5 bases and J dropped 2; count of bases not matched to a gene: 3. Germline-derived CDR1 and CDR2 are SGHTA and FQGNSA. CDR3 sequence reads: CASSTGTGGNQPQHF. In nucleotides, the CDR3 is TGTGCCAGCAGCACCGGGACAGGGGGCAATCAGCCCCAGCATTTT.

The chain uses TRBV11-2 and TRBJ1-1; TRBD1 matches at 7 bases. CDR3 length equals 17 residues. Germline trimming cut 8 bases from V and 5 bases from J; bases unmatched to any gene: 20. CDR1 SGHAT and CDR2 FQNNGV come from the germline V gene. CDR3 bases: TGTGCCAGCGGCCAAGTAGAGGGACAGCTCCTTAAGACTGAAGCTTTCTTT. This sequence encodes CASGQVEGQLLKTEAFF.

The CDR3 DNA reads TGTGCCAGCAGCCAAGGCGGGGGGCTCAATTCACCCCTCCACTTT. Translated, it gives CASSQGGGLNSPLHF. The chain recombines TRBV14 with TRBJ1-6, with D maybe TRBD1 (6 bases). V gave up 1 base and J gave up 7 bases, with 11 bases separating them. This CDR3 has 15 residues. Per the germline V gene, CDR1 is SGHDN and CDR2 is FVKESK.

This chain uses TRBV7-8 with TRBJ2-7; tentative D call: TRBD2 (6 bases). This CDR3 is built from 13 residues. Germline loops: CDR1 SGHVS, CDR2 FQNEAQ. The ends were cut back, 5 bases at V and 4 bases at J, with 12 bases in the middle. The CDR3 region has the DNA TGTGCCAGCAGCACCCGTAGCGGTTACGAGCAGTACTTC. Translation: CASSTRSGYEQYF. Full variable domain (remainder filled in from reference TRBV7-8 and TRBJ2-7): GAGVSQSPRYKVAKRGQDVALRCDPISGHVSLFWYQQALGQGPEFLTYFQNEAQLDKSGLPSDRFFAERPEGSVSTLKIQRTQQEDSAVYLCASSTRSGYEQYFGPGTRLTVT.

This clone was counted between two and nine times. J is TRBJ1-1 and V is TRBV7-9; perhaps TRBD1 as D (6 bases). The germline V gene has CDR1 SEHNR and CDR2 FQNEAQ (reference sequence). Trimming removed 5 bases from V and 4 bases from J, with 14 bases in between. The CDR3 consists of 14 residues. The CDR3: CASSPKQGFTEAFF. CDR3 sequence (DNA): TGTGCCAGCAGCCCCAAACAGGGTTTCACTGAAGCTTTCTTT. The variable domain in full, with the rest retrieved from reference TRBV7-9 and TRBJ1-1, is DTGVSQNPRHKITKRGQNVTFRCDPISEHNRLYWYRQTLGQGPEFLTYFQNEAQLEKSRLLSDRFSAERPKGSFSTLEIQRTEQGDSAMYLCASSPKQGFTEAFFGQGTRLTVV.

The rearrangement uses TRBV30 and TRBJ2-7, with D possibly matching TRBD2 (6 bases). The V gene's germline CDR1 is GTSNPN and CDR2 SVGIG (reference sequence). The CDR3 loop spans 15 amino acids. Deletions cut 4 bases from V and 0 bases from J, with 16 bases between. For the CDR3, the DNA is TGTGCCTGGACCGGACCCCGGGACTCCTCCTACGAGCAGTACTTC. Protein: CAWTGPRDSSYEQYF. The full variable domain, in which reference TRBV30 and TRBJ2-7 provide the parts outside the CDR3, is SQTIHQWPATLVQPVGSPLSLECTVEGTSNPNLYWYRQAAGRGLQLLFYSVGIGQISSEVPQNLSASRPQDRQFILSSKKLLLSDSGFYLCAWTGPRDSSYEQYFGPGTRLTVT.

The J gene is TRBJ2-7, the V gene TRBV4-2; 7 bases are a match to TRBD1. The V gene's germline CDR1 is LGHNA and CDR2 YNFKEQ. This CDR3 comprises 16 residues. V was clipped by 1 base and J by 3 bases; unmatched bases: 9. The CDR3 loop reads CASSQAMGQTYYEQYF. The CDR3 DNA reads TGTGCCAGCAGCCAAGCGATGGGACAGACTTACTACGAGCAGTACTTC.